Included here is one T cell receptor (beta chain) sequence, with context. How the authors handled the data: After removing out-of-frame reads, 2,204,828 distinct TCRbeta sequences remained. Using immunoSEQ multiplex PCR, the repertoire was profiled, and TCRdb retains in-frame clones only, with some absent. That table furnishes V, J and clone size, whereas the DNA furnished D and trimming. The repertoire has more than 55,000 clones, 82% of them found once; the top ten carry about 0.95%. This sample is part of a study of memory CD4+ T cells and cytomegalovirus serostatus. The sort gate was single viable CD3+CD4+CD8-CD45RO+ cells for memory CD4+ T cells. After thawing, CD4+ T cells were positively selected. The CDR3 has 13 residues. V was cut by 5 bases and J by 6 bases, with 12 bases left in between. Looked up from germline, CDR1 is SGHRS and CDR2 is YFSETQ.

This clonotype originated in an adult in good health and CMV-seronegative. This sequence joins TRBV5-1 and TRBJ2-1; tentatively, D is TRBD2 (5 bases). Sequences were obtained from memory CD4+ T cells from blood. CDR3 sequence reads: CASSEGAPNEQFF. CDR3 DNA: TGCGCCAGCAGTGAGGGAGCCCCCAATGAGCAGTTCTTC.